This T cell receptor beta chain originates from a study of OX40 agonist ivuxolimab in advanced cancers. Across the whole study: Two cutaneous melanoma patients and one hepatocellular carcinoma patient, three in all, had partial responses. General observations from the study: Undetermined was the antigen specificity of the expanded peripheral T cells.

Patients were ruled out by autoimmune disease history or systemic immunosuppression. Method: immunoSEQ multiplex PCR; TCRdb's copy keeps in-frame clones and lacks some. This table has over 45,000 clones, just under 85% appearing once. With regard to this clone: As yet, its antigen is unknown.

V dropped 4 bases and J dropped 6; count of bases not matched to a gene: 7. The CDR3 covers 15 residues. The germline gives CDR1 MNHNS, CDR2 SASEGT. J is TRBJ2-2 and V is TRBV6-1, with TRBD2 matching 8 bases. The source was CD4+ or CD8+ T cells sorted from blood, collected in a trial of the OX40 agonist ivuxolimab. The sequence came from an adult with an advanced solid tumor such as melanoma, head and neck, liver or kidney cancer. CDR3 amino acids: CASSGKREWPGELFF. The CDR3 nucleotides are TGTGCCAGCAGTGGAAAGCGGGAGTGGCCCGGGGAGCTGTTTTTT.